A selection of T cell receptor beta chains follows, all from one sample in a study of shared clonotypes between healthy human individuals. The table came from immunoSEQ multiplex PCR; TCRdb's copy has only in-frame clones and leaves some out. This repertoire shows hundreds of thousands of clones, 90% to 96% found once; its top ten account for approximately 0.06%. Sequencing input: naive CD4+ T cells sorted from blood. The source is a woman in her 30s in good health. CDR3s include the opening cysteine and the closing phenylalanine or tryptophan. The D gene is left open where the match is weak. The size field is filled for only some rows; it gives once, few, many or a size class.

abundance	d_gene	v_gene	j_gene	CDR3aa	CDR3nt
.	TRBD2	TRBV7-2	TRBJ2-2	CASSLLGTSGSKTGELFF	TGTGCCAGCAGCTTACTGGGTACTAGCGGGAGTAAAACCGGGGAGCTGTTTTTT
once	TRBD2	TRBV4-2	TRBJ2-4	CASSREWTGGVKNIQYF	TGTGCCAGCAGCCGAGAGTGGACGGGAGGGGTCAAAAACATTCAGTACTTC
.	.	TRBV5-1	TRBJ2-5	CASSFGQKETQYF	TGCGCCAGCAGCTTCGGACAGAAAGAGACCCAGTACTTC
.	.	TRBV5-4	TRBJ2-7	CASSNRVVHEQYF	TGTGCCAGCAGCAACAGGGTTGTCCACGAGCAGTACTTC
.	.	TRBV15	TRBJ1-2	CATSTHRAPGYTF	TGTGCCACCAGCACTCACAGGGCTCCTGGCTACACCTTC
.	.	TRBV29-1	TRBJ2-1	CSAHRQGGENEQFF	TGCAGCGCCCACAGACAGGGAGGGGAGAATGAGCAGTTCTTC
few	TRBD2	TRBV2	TRBJ2-1	CASSPTSGSYNEQFF	TGTGCCAGCAGCCCAACTAGCGGGTCCTACAATGAGCAGTTCTTC
.	TRBD2	TRBV28	TRBJ2-5	CASSLIAGLQETQYF	TGTGCCAGCAGTTTAATAGCGGGACTCCAAGAGACCCAGTACTTC
.	.	TRBV27	TRBJ1-4	CASSPRRGGQEKLFF	TGTGCCAGCAGTCCTAGAAGGGGGGGTCAGGAAAAACTGTTTTTT
.	.	TRBV18	TRBJ2-7	CASSPVMTYEQYF	TGTGCCAGCTCACCAGTTATGACCTACGAGCAGTACTTC
.	TRBD2	TRBV18	TRBJ2-3	CASSPLSGRATDTQYF	TGTGCCAGCTCACCACTGAGCGGGAGGGCGACAGATACGCAGTATTTT
.	.	TRBV5-1	TRBJ2-7	CASSSAKTYEQYF	TGCGCCAGCAGCTCGGCGAAAACCTACGAGCAGTACTTC
.	.	TRBV5-1	TRBJ2-2	CASSSGHTNTGELFF	TGCGCCAGCAGCTCGGGACATACGAACACCGGGGAGCTGTTTTTT
once	TRBD1	TRBV11-2	TRBJ2-5	CASSQGQGKKFWETQYF	TGTGCCAGCAGCCAAGGACAGGGCAAGAAATTTTGGGAGACCCAGTACTTC
once	.	TRBV7-2	TRBJ2-7	CASSSRDWGSHEQYF	TGTGCCAGCAGCTCCCGGGACTGGGGTTCCCACGAGCAGTACTTC
.	.	TRBV2	TRBJ1-5	CASSLDTLSNQPQHF	TGTGCCAGCAGTTTAGACACGCTTAGCAATCAGCCCCAGCATTTT
.	.	TRBV19	TRBJ1-4	CASSIWGKDEKLFF	TGTGCCAGTAGTATTTGGGGCAAGGATGAAAAACTGTTTTTT
.	TRBD1	TRBV6-1	TRBJ1-5	CASSLTGDSDQPQHF	TGTGCCAGCAGCCTGACAGGGGACAGTGATCAGCCCCAGCATTTT
.	.	TRBV6-5	TRBJ2-2	CASSLGGNTGELFF	TGTGCCAGCAGTTTGGGGGGGAACACCGGGGAGCTGTTTTTT
.	TRBD2	TRBV7-9	TRBJ2-3	CANTLAGEVDTQYF	TGTGCCAACACACTAGCGGGAGAGGTGGATACGCAGTATTTT
.	.	TRBV30	TRBJ2-7	CACGDASSYEQYF	TGTGCCTGTGGGGACGCTAGCTCCTACGAGCAGTACTTC
.	.	TRBV18	TRBJ2-5	CASSPKDWGQETQYF	TGTGCCAGCTCACCGAAGGACTGGGGGCAAGAGACCCAGTACTTC
.	.	TRBV7-6	TRBJ2-6	CASSPRLAGTGANVLTF	TGTGCCAGCAGCCCCCGACTCGCAGGGACTGGGGCCAACGTCCTGACTTTC
.	TRBD2	TRBV7-2	TRBJ2-7	CASSPGGERTYEQYF	TGTGCCAGCAGCCCCGGGGGGGAGCGGACCTACGAGCAGTACTTC
.	TRBD2	TRBV28	TRBJ2-5	CASSLSPGLAAAGETQYF	TGTGCCAGCAGTTTATCCCCGGGACTAGCGGCGGCGGGAGAGACCCAGTACTTC
.	.	TRBV28	TRBJ2-5	CASTSGQTQETQYF	TGTGCCAGCACCTCTGGACAGACCCAAGAGACCCAGTACTTC
.	TRBD2	TRBV6-5	TRBJ2-2	CASSLSGKSTGELFF	TGTGCCAGCAGCCTTAGCGGGAAGAGCACCGGGGAGCTGTTTTTT
.	TRBD2	TRBV30	TRBJ2-1	CAWSRGGLAGTSSYNEQFF	TGTGCCTGGAGCCGGGGAGGACTAGCGGGAACGAGCTCCTACAATGAGCAGTTCTTC
.	.	TRBV15	TRBJ2-7	CATRGAGSYEQYF	TGTGCCACCAGAGGTGCAGGGAGCTACGAGCAGTACTTC
.	.	TRBV5-1	TRBJ2-7	CASSLSTGPYEQYF	TGCGCCAGCAGCTTGAGTACAGGCCCCTACGAGCAGTACTTC
.	.	TRBV5-1	TRBJ2-7	CASSLEGGRASYEQYF	TGCGCCAGCAGCTTGGAGGGGGGGCGAGCCTCCTACGAGCAGTACTTC
.	.	TRBV5-1	TRBJ1-4	CASSSDRNEKLFF	TGCGCCAGCAGCTCGGACAGAAATGAAAAACTGTTTTTT
once	.	TRBV5-1	TRBJ2-2	CASSLVGRKTGELFF	TGCGCCAGCAGCTTGGTGGGGAGAAAAACCGGGGAGCTGTTTTTT
.	TRBD1	TRBV4-1	TRBJ1-1	CASSLGQEGYTEAFF	TGCGCCAGCAGCCTTGGACAGGAGGGATACACTGAAGCTTTCTTT
once	TRBD2	TRBV4-1	TRBJ2-3	CASSQTGLAGRDTQYF	TGCGCCAGCAGTCAAACCGGACTAGCGGGGAGAGATACGCAGTATTTT
.	.	TRBV10-3	TRBJ2-7	CAISEIRGRYEQYF	TGTGCCATCAGTGAGATACGGGGTCGCTACGAGCAGTACTTC
.	.	TRBV15	TRBJ1-1	CATSRDRTAFTEAFF	TGTGCCACCAGCAGAGATCGGACAGCTTTCACTGAAGCTTTCTTT
once	TRBD2	TRBV29-1	TRBJ2-5	CSVEGRLARQETQYF	TGCAGCGTTGAGGGGAGACTAGCGAGACAAGAGACCCAGTACTTC
once	.	TRBV18	TRBJ1-1	CASSPLSEMNTEAFF	TGTGCCAGCTCACCATTGTCCGAGATGAACACTGAAGCTTTCTTT
.	TRBD1	TRBV6-4	TRBJ2-2	CASSERQGLRGELFF	TGTGCCAGCAGTGAGAGACAGGGTCTGAGAGGGGAGCTGTTTTTT
.	.	TRBV14	TRBJ1-1	CASSQERLGTEAFF	TGTGCCAGCAGCCAAGAGAGGCTGGGCACTGAAGCTTTCTTT